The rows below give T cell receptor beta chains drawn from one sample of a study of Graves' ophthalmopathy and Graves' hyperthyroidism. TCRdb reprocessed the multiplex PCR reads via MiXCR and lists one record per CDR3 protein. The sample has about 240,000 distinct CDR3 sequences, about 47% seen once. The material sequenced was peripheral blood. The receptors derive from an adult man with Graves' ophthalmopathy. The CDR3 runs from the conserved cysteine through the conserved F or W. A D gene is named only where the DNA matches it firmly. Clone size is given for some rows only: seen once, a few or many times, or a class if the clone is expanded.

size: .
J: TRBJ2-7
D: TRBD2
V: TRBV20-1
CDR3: CSALSGITVGEQYF
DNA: TGCAGTGCTCTTAGCGGGATCACCGTGGGCGAGCAGTACTTC

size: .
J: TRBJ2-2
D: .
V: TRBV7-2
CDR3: CASSDVGSGAGELFF
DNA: TGTGCCAGCAGTGATGTGGGCAGTGGCGCCGGGGAGCTGTTTTTT

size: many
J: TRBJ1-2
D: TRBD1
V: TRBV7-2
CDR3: CASTITGVHGYTF
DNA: TGTGCCAGCACCATAACAGGGGTCCACGGCTACACCTTC

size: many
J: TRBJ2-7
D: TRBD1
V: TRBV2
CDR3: CASRFIGQDSYEQYF
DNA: TGTGCCAGCAGGTTTATCGGACAGGACTCCTACGAGCAGTACTTC

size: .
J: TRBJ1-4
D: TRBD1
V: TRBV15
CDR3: CATSRVRGLEEKLFF
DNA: TGTGCCACCAGCAGAGTCAGGGGGCTTGAAGAAAAACTGTTTTTT

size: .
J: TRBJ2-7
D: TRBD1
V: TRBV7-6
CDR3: CASSLTGGDLYEQYF
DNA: TGTGCCAGCAGCTTGACAGGGGGCGATCTCTACGAGCAGTACTTC

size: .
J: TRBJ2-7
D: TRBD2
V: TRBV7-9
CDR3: CASSPGLAGKEQYF
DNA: TGTGCCAGCAGCCCGGGACTAGCGGGTAAAGAGCAGTACTTC

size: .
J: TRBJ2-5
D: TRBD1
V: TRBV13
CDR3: CASSRGQEQETQYF
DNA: TGTGCCAGCAGCCGAGGACAGGAACAAGAGACCCAGTACTTC

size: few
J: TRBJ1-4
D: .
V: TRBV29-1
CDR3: CSARVATNEKLFF
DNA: TGCAGCGCCCGGGTTGCAACTAATGAAAAACTGTTTTTT

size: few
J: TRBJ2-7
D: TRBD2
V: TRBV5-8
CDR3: CASSLASSGIYEQYF
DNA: TGTGCCAGCAGCTTGGCCTCTAGCGGGATATACGAGCAGTACTTC

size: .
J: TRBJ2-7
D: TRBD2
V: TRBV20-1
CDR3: CSARTSGGTYEQYF
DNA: TGCAGTGCTCGGACTAGCGGGGGAACTTACGAGCAGTACTTC

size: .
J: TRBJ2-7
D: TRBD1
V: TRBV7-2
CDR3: CASSQPGQSYEQYF
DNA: TGTGCCAGCAGCCAACCGGGACAGAGCTACGAGCAGTACTTC

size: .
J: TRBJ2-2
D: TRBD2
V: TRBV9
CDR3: CASSKGKGLADTGELFF
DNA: TGTGCCAGCAGCAAAGGGAAAGGACTAGCGGACACCGGGGAGCTGTTTTTT

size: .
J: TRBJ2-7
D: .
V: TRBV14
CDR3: CASSQDLGRGGEQYF
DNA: TGTGCCAGCAGCCAAGATTTGGGCAGGGGTGGCGAGCAGTACTTC

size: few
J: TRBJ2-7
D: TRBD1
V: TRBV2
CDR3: CASRQGNEQYF
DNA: TGTGCCAGCCGACAGGGCAACGAGCAGTACTTC

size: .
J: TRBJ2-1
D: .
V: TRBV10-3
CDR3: CASSDSIGNEQFF
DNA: TGTGCCAGCAGTGACTCGATCGGCAATGAGCAGTTCTTC

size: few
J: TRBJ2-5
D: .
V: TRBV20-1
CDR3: CSARERLGLGEYF
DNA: TGCAGTGCTAGAGAAAGACTAGGCCTCGGCGAGTACTTC

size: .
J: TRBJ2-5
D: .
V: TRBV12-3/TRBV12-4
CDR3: CASSLQWSANQETQYF
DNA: TGTGCCAGCAGTTTACAGTGGTCGGCCAACCAAGAGACCCAGTACTTC

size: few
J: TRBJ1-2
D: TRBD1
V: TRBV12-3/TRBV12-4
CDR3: CASRSTGGDYGYTF
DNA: TGTGCCAGCAGATCAACAGGGGGCGACTATGGCTACACCTTC

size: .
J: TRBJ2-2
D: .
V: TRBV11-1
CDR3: CASSLVGSSGPGELFF
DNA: TGTGCCAGCAGCTTAGTTGGTTCCTCGGGACCCGGGGAGCTGTTTTTT

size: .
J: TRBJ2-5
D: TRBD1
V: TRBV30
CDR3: CAWSQWDRQETQYF
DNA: TGTGCCTGGAGTCAATGGGACAGACAAGAGACCCAGTACTTC

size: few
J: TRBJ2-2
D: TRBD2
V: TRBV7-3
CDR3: CASSITGTSGRVNTGELFF
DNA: TGTGCCAGCAGCATAACCGGGACTAGCGGGAGAGTAAACACCGGGGAGCTGTTTTTT

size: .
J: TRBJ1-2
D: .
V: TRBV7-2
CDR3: CASSLTPGNYGYTF
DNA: TGTGCCAGCAGCTTAACTCCAGGGAACTATGGCTACACCTTC

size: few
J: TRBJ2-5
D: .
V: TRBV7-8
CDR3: CASSQVAAETQYF
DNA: TGTGCCAGCAGCCAAGTCGCCGCCGAGACCCAGTACTTC

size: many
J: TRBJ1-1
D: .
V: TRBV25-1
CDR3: CASSGQGRTEAFF
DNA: TGTGCCAGCAGTGGGCAGGGTCGGACTGAAGCTTTCTTT

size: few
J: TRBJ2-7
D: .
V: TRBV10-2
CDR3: CASSRPLQAEQYF
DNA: TGTGCCAGCAGCCGTCCCTTACAGGCCGAGCAGTACTTC

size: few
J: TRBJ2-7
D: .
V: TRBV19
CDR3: CASSHYSGAYEQYF
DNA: TGTGCCAGTAGTCATTATAGCGGAGCGTACGAGCAGTACTTC

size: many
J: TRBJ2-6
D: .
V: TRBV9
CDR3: CASSVEGSGANVLTF
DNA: TGTGCCAGCAGCGTAGAAGGATCTGGGGCCAACGTCCTGACTTTC

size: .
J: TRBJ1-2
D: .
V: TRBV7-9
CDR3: CASSPDAYTF
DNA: TGTGCCAGCAGCCCGGATGCCTACACCTTC

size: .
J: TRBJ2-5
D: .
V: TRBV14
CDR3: CASSQSRRGETQYF
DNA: TGTGCCAGCAGCCAATCGAGGAGAGGGGAGACCCAGTACTTC

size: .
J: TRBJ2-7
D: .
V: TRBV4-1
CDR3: CASSQDPSGSEQYF
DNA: TGCGCCAGCAGCCAAGACCCCTCGGGTAGCGAGCAGTACTTC

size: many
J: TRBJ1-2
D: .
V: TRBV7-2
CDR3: CASSLAANYGYTF
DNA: TGTGCCAGCAGCTTAGCAGCTAACTATGGCTACACCTTC

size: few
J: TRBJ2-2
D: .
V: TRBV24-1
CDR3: CATVASGNTGELFF
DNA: TGTGCCACCGTCGCTTCAGGGAACACCGGGGAGCTGTTTTTT

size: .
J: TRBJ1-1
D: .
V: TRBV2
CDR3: CASSYPEDTEAFF
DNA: TGTGCCAGCAGTTACCCCGAGGACACTGAAGCTTTCTTT

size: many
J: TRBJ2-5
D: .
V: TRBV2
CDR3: CASSAQGWVQETQYF
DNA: TGTGCCAGCAGTGCGCAGGGATGGGTCCAAGAGACCCAGTACTTC

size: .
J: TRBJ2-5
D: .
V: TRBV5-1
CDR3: CASTRSGAWQETQYF
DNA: TGCGCCAGCACAAGATCGGGGGCGTGGCAAGAGACCCAGTACTTC

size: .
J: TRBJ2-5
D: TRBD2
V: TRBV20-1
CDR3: CSARPGGGLAGQETQYF
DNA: TGCAGTGCTAGACCCGGAGGAGGACTAGCGGGGCAAGAGACCCAGTACTTC

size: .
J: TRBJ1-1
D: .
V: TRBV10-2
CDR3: CASSFQGTNTEAFF
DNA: TGCGCCAGCAGCTTCCAGGGGACGAACACTGAAGCTTTCTTT

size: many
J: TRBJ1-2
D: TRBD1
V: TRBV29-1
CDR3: CSVARDSPEYGYTF
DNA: TGCAGCGTTGCCCGGGACAGCCCTGAGTATGGCTACACCTTC

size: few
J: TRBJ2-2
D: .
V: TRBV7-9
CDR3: CASSLGSNPGELFF
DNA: TGTGCCAGCAGCTTAGGGTCGAACCCCGGGGAGCTGTTTTTT

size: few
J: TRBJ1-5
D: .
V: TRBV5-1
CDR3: CAREYSGTKPNSNQPQHF
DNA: TGCGCCAGGGAATACTCGGGGACAAAACCAAATAGCAATCAGCCCCAGCATTTT

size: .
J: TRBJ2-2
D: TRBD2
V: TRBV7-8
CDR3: CASSPSSGVNTGELFF
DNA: TGTGCCAGCAGCCCCTCCAGCGGGGTAAACACCGGGGAGCTGTTTTTT

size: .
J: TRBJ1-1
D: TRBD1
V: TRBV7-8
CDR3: CASSSTGGGGTEAFF
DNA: TGTGCCAGCAGCTCGACAGGGGGCGGAGGCACTGAAGCTTTCTTT

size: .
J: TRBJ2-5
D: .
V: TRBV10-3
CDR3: CASSEGWGAQETQYF
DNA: TGTGCCAGCAGTGAGGGTTGGGGGGCCCAAGAGACCCAGTACTTC

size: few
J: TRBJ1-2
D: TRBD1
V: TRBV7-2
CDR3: CASSPWTGGIYGYTF
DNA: TGTGCCAGCAGCCCCTGGACAGGGGGAATTTATGGCTACACCTTC

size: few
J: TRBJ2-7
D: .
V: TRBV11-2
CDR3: CASSLEVNFPYEQYF
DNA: TGTGCCAGCAGCTTGGAGGTCAACTTCCCTTACGAGCAGTACTTC

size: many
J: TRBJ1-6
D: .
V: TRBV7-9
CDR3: CASSGGGNSPLHF
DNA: TGTGCCAGCTCGGGCGGGGGAAATTCACCCCTCCACTTT

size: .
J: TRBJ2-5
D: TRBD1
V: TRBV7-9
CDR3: CASRRTGGGWETQYF
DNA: TGTGCCAGCAGGCGAACAGGGGGCGGGTGGGAGACCCAGTACTTC

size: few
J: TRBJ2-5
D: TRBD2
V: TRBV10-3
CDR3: CASSQGLAGETQYF
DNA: TGTGCCAGCAGCCAGGGACTAGCGGGGGAGACCCAGTACTTC

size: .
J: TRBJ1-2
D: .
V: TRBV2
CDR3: CASSPTGRFRYGYTF
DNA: TGTGCCAGCAGTCCCACAGGGAGGTTCCGCTATGGCTACACCTTC

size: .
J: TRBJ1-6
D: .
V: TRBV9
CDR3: CANSVEVNSPLHF
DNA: TGTGCCAACAGCGTAGAAGTTAATTCACCCCTCCACTTT